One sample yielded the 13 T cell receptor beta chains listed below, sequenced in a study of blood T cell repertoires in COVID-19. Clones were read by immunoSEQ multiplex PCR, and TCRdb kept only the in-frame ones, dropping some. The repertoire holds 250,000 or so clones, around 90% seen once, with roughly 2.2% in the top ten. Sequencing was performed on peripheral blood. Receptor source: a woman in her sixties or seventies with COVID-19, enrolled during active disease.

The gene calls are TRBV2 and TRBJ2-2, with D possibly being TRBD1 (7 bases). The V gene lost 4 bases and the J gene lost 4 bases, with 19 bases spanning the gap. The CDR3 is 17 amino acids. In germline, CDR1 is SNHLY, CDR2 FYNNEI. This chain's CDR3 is CASSGRRGRVSTGELFF. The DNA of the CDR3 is TGTGCCAGCAGTGGAAGGAGGGGGCGGGTGAGCACCGGGGAGCTGTTTTTT.

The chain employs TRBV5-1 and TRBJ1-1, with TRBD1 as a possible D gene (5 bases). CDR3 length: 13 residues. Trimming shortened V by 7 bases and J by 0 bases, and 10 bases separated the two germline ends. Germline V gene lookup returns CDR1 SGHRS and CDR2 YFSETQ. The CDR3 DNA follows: TGCGCCAGCCGGAGACAGCTGAACACTGAAGCTTTCTTT. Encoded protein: CASRRQLNTEAFF.

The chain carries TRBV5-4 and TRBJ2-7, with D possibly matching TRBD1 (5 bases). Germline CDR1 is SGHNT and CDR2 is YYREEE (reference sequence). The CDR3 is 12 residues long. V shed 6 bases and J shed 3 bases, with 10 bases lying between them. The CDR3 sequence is CASNKQDYEQYF. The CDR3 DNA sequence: TGTGCCAGCAACAAACAGGACTACGAGCAGTACTTC.

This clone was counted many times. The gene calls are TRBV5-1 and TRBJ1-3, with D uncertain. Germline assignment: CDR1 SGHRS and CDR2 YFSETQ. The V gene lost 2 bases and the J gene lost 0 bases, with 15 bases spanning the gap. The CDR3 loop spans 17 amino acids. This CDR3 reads CASSFTGPYYSGNTIYF. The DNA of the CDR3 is TGCGCCAGCAGCTTTACGGGTCCCTATTACTCTGGAAACACCATATATTTT.

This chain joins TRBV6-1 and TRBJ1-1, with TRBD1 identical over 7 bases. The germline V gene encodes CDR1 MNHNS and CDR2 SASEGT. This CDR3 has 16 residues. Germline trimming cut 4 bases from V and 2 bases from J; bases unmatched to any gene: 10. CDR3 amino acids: CASSAHPGTENTEAFF. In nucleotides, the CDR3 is TGTGCCAGCAGTGCGCACCCCGGGACAGAAAACACTGAAGCTTTCTTT.

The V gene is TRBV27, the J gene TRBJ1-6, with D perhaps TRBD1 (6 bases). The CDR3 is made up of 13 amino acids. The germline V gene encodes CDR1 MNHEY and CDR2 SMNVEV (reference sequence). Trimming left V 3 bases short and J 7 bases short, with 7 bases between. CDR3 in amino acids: CASSFQGNSPLHF. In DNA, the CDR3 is TGTGCCAGCAGTTTCCAGGGGAATTCACCCCTCCACTTT.

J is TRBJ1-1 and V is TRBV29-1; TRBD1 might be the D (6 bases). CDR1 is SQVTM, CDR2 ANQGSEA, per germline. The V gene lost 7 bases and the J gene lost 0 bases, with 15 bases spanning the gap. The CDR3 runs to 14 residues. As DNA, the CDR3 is TGCAGCGCGGACAGAGAAACAATGAACACTGAAGCTTTCTTT. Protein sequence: CSADRETMNTEAFF.

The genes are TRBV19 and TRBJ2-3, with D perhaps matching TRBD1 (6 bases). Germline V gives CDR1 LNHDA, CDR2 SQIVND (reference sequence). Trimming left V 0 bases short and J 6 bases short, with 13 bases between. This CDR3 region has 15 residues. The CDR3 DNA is TGTGCCAGTAGTATAGATCATTGGGGGCCGGATACGCAGTATTTT. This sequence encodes CASSIDHWGPDTQYF.

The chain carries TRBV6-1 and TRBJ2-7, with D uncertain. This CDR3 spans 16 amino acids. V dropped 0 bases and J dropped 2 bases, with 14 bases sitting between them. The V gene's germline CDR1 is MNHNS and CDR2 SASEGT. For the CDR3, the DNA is TGTGCCAGCAGTGAAGCGAAGATCCCGGGTACCTACGAGCAGTACTTC. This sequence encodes CASSEAKIPGTYEQYF.

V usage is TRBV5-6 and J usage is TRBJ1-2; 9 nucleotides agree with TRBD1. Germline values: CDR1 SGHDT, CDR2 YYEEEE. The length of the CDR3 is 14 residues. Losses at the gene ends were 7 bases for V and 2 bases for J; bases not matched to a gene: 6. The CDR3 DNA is TGTGCCAGCCAAGGACAGGGGCTAAACTATGGCTACACCTTC. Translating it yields CASQGQGLNYGYTF. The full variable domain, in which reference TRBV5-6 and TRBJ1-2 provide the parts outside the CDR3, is DAGVTQSPTHLIKTRGQQVTLRCSPKSGHDTVSWYQQALGQGPQFIFQYYEEEERQRGNFPDRFSGHQFPNYSSELNVNALLLGDSALYLCASQGQGLNYGYTFGSGTRLTVV.

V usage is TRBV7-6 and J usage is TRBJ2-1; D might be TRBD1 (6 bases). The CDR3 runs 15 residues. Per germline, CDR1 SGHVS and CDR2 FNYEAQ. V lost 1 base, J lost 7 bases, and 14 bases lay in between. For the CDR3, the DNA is TGTGCCAGCAGCTTAGTTAAAGGGGGAGTAAATGAGCAGTTCTTC. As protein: CASSLVKGGVNEQFF.

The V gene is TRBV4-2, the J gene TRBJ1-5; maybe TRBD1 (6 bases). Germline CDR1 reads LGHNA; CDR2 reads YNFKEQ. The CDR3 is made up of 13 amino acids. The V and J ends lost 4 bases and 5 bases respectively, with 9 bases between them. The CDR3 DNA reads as TGTGCCAGCAGCCGGGACACTTATCAGCCCCAGCATTTT. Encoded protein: CASSRDTYQPQHF.

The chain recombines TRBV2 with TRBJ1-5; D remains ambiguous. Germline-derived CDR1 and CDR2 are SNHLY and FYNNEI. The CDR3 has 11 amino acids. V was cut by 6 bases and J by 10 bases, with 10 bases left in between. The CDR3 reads CASRNEGPQHF. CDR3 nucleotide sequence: TGTGCCAGCAGGAACGAGGGACCCCAGCATTTT.